The TCR beta chain described here comes from a study of T cells after yellow fever vaccination. Study details: Fractions containing few cells were prepared with SMART-Seq v4 Ultra Low Input. Study results and limitations: Post-booster reappearance was seen for most primary-vaccination clones (around 97% CD4, 75% to 90% CD8). Any FACS-sorted repertoire could hold abundant clonotypes that contaminate it from the bulk population.

Conversion of TCR transcripts into cDNA relied on 5'RACE template switching, which added a universal primer site and UMIs. MiXCR, applied by TCRdb to the 5' RACE reads, yields one record per CDR3 protein. The data hold 500,000 to 650,000 distinct CDR3 sequences, with approximately 13% observed a single time. The germline V gene encodes CDR1 SGHRS and CDR2 YFSETQ. CDR3 length: 17 amino acids. Unmatched junction bases numbered 11, after V lost 4 bases and J lost 2 bases. This clonotype was observed at least ten times. Antigen unknown. This chain connects TRBV5-1 to TRBJ2-5, with 10 nucleotides matching TRBD1. The sequence came from a young man who received the YFV17D yellow fever vaccine. The source was PBMCs, collected on the day of the yellow fever booster vaccination. CDR3 sequence (DNA): TGCGCCAGCAGCGCCCCGGGACAGGGGAAGGCACAAGAGACCCAGTACTTC. Encoded protein: CASSAPGQGKAQETQYF.